The 3 T cell receptor beta chains below come from one sample, sequenced in a study of beta chain features in type 1 diabetes. Their target antigens are unknown. Since all of the isolated RNA was reverse transcribed, expressed TCRB transcripts were what got sequenced. Using immunoSEQ multiplex PCR, the repertoire was profiled, and TCRdb retains in-frame clones only, with some absent. Found here are roughly 730,000 clones, about an eighth of them singletons; the top ten hold 0.02% to 0.025%. Findings and caveats of the study: There was a moderate but significant shortening of TCRB CDR3s in all four CD4+ subsets of Type 1 diabetes patients.

The sequencing input was naive CD4+ T cells from blood. These receptors were collected from a man between 18 and 35 years old with type 1 diabetes.

This chain links TRBV30 with TRBJ2-7; 11 bases map to TRBD1. V lost 3 bases to trimming and J lost 3 bases; unmatched junction nucleotides: 7. Germline-derived CDR1 and CDR2 are GTSNPN and SVGIG (reference sequence). This CDR3 region has 15 residues. The CDR3 loop reads CAWRKPGQGVYEQYF. CDR3 in DNA: TGTGCCTGGAGAAAGCCGGGACAGGGGGTCTACGAGCAGTACTTC.

This clone appeared a single time. A read error may account for a junction end that differs from germline. The V gene is TRBV29-1, the J gene TRBJ1-4; D is perhaps TRBD1 (6 bases). The CDR3 is 16 amino acids. Looked up from germline, CDR1 is SQVTM and CDR2 is ANQGSEA. Here the CDR3 DNA reads TGCGGCGTCAGCGGAGTACTGGGACATACAGATGAAAAACTGTTTTTT. Amino acids: CGVSGVLGHTDEKLFF.

This clone appeared a few times. This chain uses TRBV14 with TRBJ2-1; 10 nucleotides align to TRBD1. The CDR3 sequence is 17 residues long. Germline trimming cut 5 bases from V and 0 bases from J; bases unmatched to any gene: 7. Germline assignment: CDR1 SGHDN and CDR2 FVKESK. This CDR3 is CASSGLGQGISYNEQFF. CDR3 DNA sequence: TGTGCCAGCAGCGGCCTGGGACAGGGGATCTCCTACAATGAGCAGTTCTTC.